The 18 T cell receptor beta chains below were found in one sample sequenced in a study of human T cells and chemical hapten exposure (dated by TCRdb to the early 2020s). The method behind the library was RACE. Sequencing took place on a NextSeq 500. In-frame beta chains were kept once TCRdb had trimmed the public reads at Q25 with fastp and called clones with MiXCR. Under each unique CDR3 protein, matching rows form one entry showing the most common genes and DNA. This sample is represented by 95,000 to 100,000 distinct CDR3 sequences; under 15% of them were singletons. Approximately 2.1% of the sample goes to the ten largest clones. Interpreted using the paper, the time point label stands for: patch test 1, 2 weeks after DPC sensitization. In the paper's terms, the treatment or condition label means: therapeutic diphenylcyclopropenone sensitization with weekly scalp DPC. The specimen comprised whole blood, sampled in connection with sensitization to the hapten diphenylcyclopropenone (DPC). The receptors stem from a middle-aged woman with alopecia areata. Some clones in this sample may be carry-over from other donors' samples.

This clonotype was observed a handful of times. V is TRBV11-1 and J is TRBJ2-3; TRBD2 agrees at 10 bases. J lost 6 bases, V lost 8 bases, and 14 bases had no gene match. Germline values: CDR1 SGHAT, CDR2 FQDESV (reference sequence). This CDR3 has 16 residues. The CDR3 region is CASGGNLAGDPDTQYF. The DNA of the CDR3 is TGTGCCAGCGGCGGGAACCTAGCGGGAGATCCGGATACGCAGTATTTT.

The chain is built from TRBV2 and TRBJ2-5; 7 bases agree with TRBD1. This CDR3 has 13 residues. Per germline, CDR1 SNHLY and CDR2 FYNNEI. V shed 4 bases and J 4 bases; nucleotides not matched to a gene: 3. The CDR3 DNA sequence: TGTGCCAGCAGTGGTCCAGGGGGAGAGACCCAGTACTTC. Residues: CASSGPGGETQYF.

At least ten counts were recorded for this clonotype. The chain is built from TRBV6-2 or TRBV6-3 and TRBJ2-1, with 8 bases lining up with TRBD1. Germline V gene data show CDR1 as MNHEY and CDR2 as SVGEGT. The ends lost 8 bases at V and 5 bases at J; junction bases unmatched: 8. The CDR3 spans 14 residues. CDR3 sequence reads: CASVNRQGHNEQFF. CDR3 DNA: TGTGCCAGCGTCAATCGACAGGGGCACAATGAGCAGTTCTTC.

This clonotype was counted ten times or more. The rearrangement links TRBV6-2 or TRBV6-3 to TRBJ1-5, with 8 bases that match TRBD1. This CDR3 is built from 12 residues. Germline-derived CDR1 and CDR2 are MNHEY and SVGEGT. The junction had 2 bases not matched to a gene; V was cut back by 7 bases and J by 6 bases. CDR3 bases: TGTGCCAGCAACACAGGGGGTCAGCCCCAGCATTTT. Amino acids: CASNTGGQPQHF.

The DNA for the CDR3 is TGTGCCACCAGCAGAGCCGGGACAGGGGTCGGCTACACCTTC. Translating gives CATSRAGTGVGYTF. The V call is TRBV15, the J call TRBJ1-2; 10 nucleotides match TRBD1. Germline CDR1 LNHNV, CDR2 YYDKDF (reference sequence). CDR3 length equals 14 residues. V gave up 1 base and J gave up 8 bases; unmatched junction bases: 4.

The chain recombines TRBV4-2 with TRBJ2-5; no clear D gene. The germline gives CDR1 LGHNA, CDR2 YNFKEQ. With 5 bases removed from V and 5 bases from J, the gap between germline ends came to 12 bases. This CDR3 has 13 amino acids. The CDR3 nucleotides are TGTGCCAGCAGCGCCAGAAATGAGGAGACCCAGTACTTC. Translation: CASSARNEETQYF.

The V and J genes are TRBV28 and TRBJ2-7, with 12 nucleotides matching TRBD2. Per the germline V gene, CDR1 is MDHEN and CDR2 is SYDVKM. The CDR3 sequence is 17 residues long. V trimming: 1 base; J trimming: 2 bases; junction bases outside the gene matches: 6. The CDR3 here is CASSLYPGLAGTYEQYF. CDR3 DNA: TGTGCCAGCAGTTTATACCCGGGACTAGCGGGTACCTACGAGCAGTACTTC.

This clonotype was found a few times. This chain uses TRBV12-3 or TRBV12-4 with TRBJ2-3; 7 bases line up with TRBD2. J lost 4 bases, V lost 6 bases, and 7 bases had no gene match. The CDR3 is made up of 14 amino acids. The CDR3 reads CASSPSAGPDTQYF. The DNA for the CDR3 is TGTGCCAGCAGCCCATCAGCGGGACCAGATACGCAGTATTTT.

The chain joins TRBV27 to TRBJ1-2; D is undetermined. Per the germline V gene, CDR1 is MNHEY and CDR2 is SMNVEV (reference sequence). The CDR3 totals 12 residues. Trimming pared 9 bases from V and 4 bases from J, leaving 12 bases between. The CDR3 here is CASRSGVYGYTF. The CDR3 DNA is TGTGCCAGTCGATCAGGCGTCTATGGCTACACCTTC.

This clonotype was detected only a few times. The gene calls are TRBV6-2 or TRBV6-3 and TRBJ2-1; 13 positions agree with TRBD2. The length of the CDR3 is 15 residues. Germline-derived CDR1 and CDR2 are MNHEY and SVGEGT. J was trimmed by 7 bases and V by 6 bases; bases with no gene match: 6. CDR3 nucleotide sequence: TGTGCCAGCAGATCACTAGCGGGAGGGGGGAATGAGCAGTTCTTC. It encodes CASRSLAGGGNEQFF.

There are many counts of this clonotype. The CDR3 protein is CSCLGSSYNEQFF. The CDR3 DNA reads TGCAGCTGCCTGGGGAGCTCCTACAATGAGCAGTTCTTC. The V and J genes are TRBV20-1 and TRBJ2-1; TRBD2 is a possible D gene (5 bases). This CDR3 has 13 residues. Germline V gene lookup returns CDR1 DFQATT and CDR2 SNEGSKA (reference sequence).

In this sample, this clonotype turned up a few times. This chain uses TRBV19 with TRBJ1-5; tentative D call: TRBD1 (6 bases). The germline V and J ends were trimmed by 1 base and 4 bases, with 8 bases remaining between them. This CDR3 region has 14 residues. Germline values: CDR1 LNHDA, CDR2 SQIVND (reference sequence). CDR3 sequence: CASSIVQGNQPQHF. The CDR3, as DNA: TGTGCCAGTAGTATAGTTCAGGGGAATCAGCCCCAGCATTTT.

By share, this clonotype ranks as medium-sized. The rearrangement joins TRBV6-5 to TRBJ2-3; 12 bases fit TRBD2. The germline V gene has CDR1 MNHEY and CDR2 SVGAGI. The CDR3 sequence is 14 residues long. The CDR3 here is CGTTSGRASDTQYF. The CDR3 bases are TGTGGCACGACTAGCGGGAGAGCGTCAGATACGCAGTATTTT.

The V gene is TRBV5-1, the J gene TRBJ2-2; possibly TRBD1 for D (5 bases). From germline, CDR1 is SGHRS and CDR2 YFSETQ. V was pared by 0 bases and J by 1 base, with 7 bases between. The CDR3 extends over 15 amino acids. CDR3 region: CASSLDRMNTGELFF. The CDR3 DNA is TGCGCCAGCAGCTTGGACAGGATGAACACCGGGGAGCTGTTTTTT.

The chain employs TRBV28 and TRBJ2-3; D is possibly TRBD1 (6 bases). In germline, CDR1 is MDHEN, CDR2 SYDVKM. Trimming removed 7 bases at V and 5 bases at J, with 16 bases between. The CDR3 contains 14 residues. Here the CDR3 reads CASTQRGLGDTQYF. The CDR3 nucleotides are TGTGCCAGCACCCAGAGGGGGTTGGGAGATACGCAGTATTTT. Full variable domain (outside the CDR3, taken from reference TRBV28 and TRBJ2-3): DVKVTQSSRYLVKRTGEKVFLECVQDMDHENMFWYRQDPGLGLRLIYFSYDVKMKEKGDIPEGYSVSREKKERFSLILESASTNQTSMYLCASTQRGLGDTQYFGPGTRLTVL.

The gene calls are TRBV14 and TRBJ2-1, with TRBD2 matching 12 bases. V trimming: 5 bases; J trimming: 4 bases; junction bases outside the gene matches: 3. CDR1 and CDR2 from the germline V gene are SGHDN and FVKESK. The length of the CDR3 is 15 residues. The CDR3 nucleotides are TGTGCCAGCAGCGTTGGGACTAGCGGGTACAATGAGCAGTTCTTC. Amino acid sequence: CASSVGTSGYNEQFF.

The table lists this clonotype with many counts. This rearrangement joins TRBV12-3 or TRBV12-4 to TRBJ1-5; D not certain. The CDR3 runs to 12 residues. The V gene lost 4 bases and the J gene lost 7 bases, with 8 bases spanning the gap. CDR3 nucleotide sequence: TGTGCCAGCAGTTCCGGTGGGCAGCCCCAGCATTTT. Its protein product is CASSSGGQPQHF.

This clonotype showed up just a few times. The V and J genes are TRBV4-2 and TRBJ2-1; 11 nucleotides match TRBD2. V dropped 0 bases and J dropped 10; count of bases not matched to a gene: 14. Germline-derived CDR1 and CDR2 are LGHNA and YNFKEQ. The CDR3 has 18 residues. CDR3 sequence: CASSQDVLAGGRPEEQFF. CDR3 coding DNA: TGTGCCAGCAGCCAAGATGTCCTAGCGGGAGGCCGCCCCGAGGAGCAGTTCTTC.